The next 8 T cell receptor beta chains were all read from a single sample in a study of blood T cell repertoires in COVID-19. The data were produced by immunoSEQ multiplex PCR, yet TCRdb's version contains in-frame clones alone and is incomplete. The table lists 65,000 to 85,000 clones, about 90% of them singletons. The sequenced sample consisted of peripheral blood. The source is a human donor in a cohort sampled during active COVID-19.

The chain carries TRBV7-8 and TRBJ1-4, with 9 bases identical to TRBD1. Germline V gene data show CDR1 as SGHVS and CDR2 as FQNEAQ. The CDR3 loop spans 16 amino acids. With V trimmed by 6 bases and J by 8 bases, 13 bases remained unmatched. The CDR3 is CASSFNRGHRGEKLFF. Written as DNA, the CDR3 is TGTGCCAGCAGTTTTAACAGGGGGCATAGGGGAGAAAAACTGTTTTTT.

This chain uses TRBV6-5 with TRBJ1-6; no clear D gene. Germline V gene sequence: CDR1 MNHEY, CDR2 SVGAGI. V gave up 0 bases and J gave up 8 bases, with 11 bases separating them. This CDR3 contains 15 residues. CDR3 sequence (DNA): TGTGCCAGCAGTTACTCTGGGTACGGGGATTCACCCCTCCACTTT. Translating it yields CASSYSGYGDSPLHF.

The rearrangement links TRBV5-1 to TRBJ2-7, with D possibly being TRBD2 (7 bases). Looked up from germline, CDR1 is SGHRS and CDR2 is YFSETQ. The CDR3 spans 13 residues. The V end lost 4 bases, the J end lost 2 bases, and 10 bases lay between the germline ends. The CDR3: CASSRGGAYEQYF. Written as DNA, the CDR3 is TGCGCCAGCAGCCGAGGGGGGGCCTACGAGCAGTACTTC.

V usage is TRBV5-8 and J usage is TRBJ1-5; D gene ambiguous. The CDR3 is 16 amino acids. V lost 3 bases to trimming and J lost 0 bases, with 13 bases between them. The germline V gene has CDR1 SGHTS and CDR2 YDEGEE. CDR3 in amino acids: CASSSRQIISNQPQHF. CDR3 nucleotides: TGTGCCAGCAGCTCGCGACAAATCATTAGCAATCAGCCCCAGCATTTT.

This sequence joins TRBV6-5 and TRBJ2-7, with unresolved D. CDR3 length equals 14 residues. The V end was cut by 0 bases, the J end by 1 base, with 7 bases between. Germline assignment: CDR1 MNHEY and CDR2 SVGAGI. The CDR3 region has the DNA TGTGCCAGCAGTTACTCTGCAGATTCCTACGAGCAGTACTTC. Protein sequence: CASSYSADSYEQYF.

The chain is built from TRBV28 and TRBJ1-4; unclear D gene. Between the trimmed V and J ends, which lost 7 bases and 3 bases, there was a span of 9 bases. Germline values: CDR1 MDHEN, CDR2 SYDVKM. The CDR3 is 13 residues long. DNA for the CDR3: TGTGCCAGCAACGCTCAGGCTAATGAAAAACTGTTTTTT. This codes for CASNAQANEKLFF.

This chain joins TRBV30 and TRBJ2-3; D unclear. CDR1 GTSNPN and CDR2 SVGIG come from the germline V gene (reference sequence). The V end was cut by 0 bases, the J end by 2 bases, with 18 bases between. The CDR3 runs 17 residues. CDR3 sequence: CAWSVEWSELSTDTQYF. CDR3 coding DNA: TGTGCCTGGAGTGTGGAGTGGAGCGAACTCTCCACAGATACGCAGTATTTT.

The V call is TRBV18, the J call TRBJ2-1, with 10 bases fitting TRBD2. After removal of 3 bases from V and 8 bases from J, the junction contained 4 bases not matched to a gene. The CDR3 is 14 residues long. Germline values: CDR1 KGHSH, CDR2 LQKENI. In DNA form, the CDR3 reads TGTGCCAGCTCACCGAGCGGGGGGGGATATGAGCAGTTCTTC. Encoded protein: CASSPSGGGYEQFF.